The 30 T cell receptor beta chains below were found in one sample sequenced in a study of blood T cell repertoires in COVID-19. Sequencing used immunoSEQ multiplex PCR; TCRdb keeps in-frame clones, though not all of them. The data show around 150,000 clones, around 91% seen once. What was sequenced was peripheral blood. The receptor set was obtained from a woman in her sixties or seventies with active COVID-19.

The chain has TRBV7-3 and TRBJ2-1; D is unclear. Trimming stripped 2 bases from V and 5 bases from J, with 7 bases between. The germline V gene encodes CDR1 SGHTA and CDR2 FQGTGA. The CDR3 totals 13 residues. CDR3 bases: TGTGCCAGCAGCTTAGGGCAGCACAATGAGCAGTTCTTC. It is translated as CASSLGQHNEQFF.

The J gene is TRBJ2-7, the V gene TRBV28; tentatively, D is TRBD2 (5 bases). CDR1 and CDR2 (germline): MDHEN, SYDVKM. Trimming removed 5 bases from V and 1 base from J, with 6 bases in between. The CDR3 totals 12 residues. CDR3 DNA: TGTGCCAGCAGTGAGGGTTCCTACGAGCAGTACTTC. Translated: CASSEGSYEQYF.

The chain employs TRBV5-1 and TRBJ2-1; D perhaps matches TRBD2 (5 bases). CDR3 length: 13 residues. The germline V and J ends were trimmed by 4 bases and 8 bases, with 13 bases remaining between them. The V gene's germline CDR1 is SGHRS and CDR2 YFSETQ. The CDR3 protein is CASSPPRRDEQFF. The CDR3 nucleotides are TGCGCCAGCAGCCCACCCCGGCGGGATGAGCAGTTCTTC.

The chain has TRBV7-6 and TRBJ2-3, with D possibly being TRBD1 (6 bases). CDR1 SGHVS and CDR2 FNYEAQ come from the germline V gene. V gave up 2 bases and J gave up 8 bases, with 23 bases separating them. The CDR3 loop spans 17 amino acids. The CDR3, as DNA: TGTGCCAGCAGCTTACGTTATAAGGGACAACCTCCTACTACGCAGTATTTT. Its protein is CASSLRYKGQPPTTQYF.

This clone was detected only once. V usage is TRBV28 and J usage is TRBJ2-7; 16 bases line up with TRBD2. Looked up from germline, CDR1 is MDHEN and CDR2 is SYDVKM. The CDR3 spans 16 residues. V was pared by 8 bases and J by 3 bases, with 7 bases of the junction left unmatched. The CDR3 region has the DNA TGTGCCAGCGGGACTAGCGGGAGGGGTGTTAGCTACGAGCAGTACTTC. It translates to CASGTSGRGVSYEQYF.

The chain employs TRBV6-5 and TRBJ1-5, with D maybe TRBD1 (6 bases). Germline V lookup: CDR1 MNHEY, CDR2 SVGAGI. This CDR3 region has 12 residues. V shed 7 bases and J shed 7 bases, with 11 bases lying between them. In DNA, the CDR3 is TGTGCCAGCAACAGGGCTGGGCAGCCCCAGCATTTT. Translated, it gives CASNRAGQPQHF.

The chain combines TRBV28 with TRBJ1-6, with D unclear. The germline V gene encodes CDR1 MDHEN and CDR2 SYDVKM. There are 16 residues in the CDR3. Trimming pared 1 base from V and 0 bases from J, leaving 7 bases between. The CDR3 region is CASSLFRSSYNSPLHF. DNA for the CDR3: TGTGCCAGCAGTTTATTTCGGAGCTCCTATAATTCACCCCTCCACTTT.

This clone has a single count. The chain combines TRBV29-1 with TRBJ1-2; TRBD1 agrees at 8 bases. The ends lost 4 bases at V and 5 bases at J; junction bases unmatched: 9. CDR1 SQVTM and CDR2 ANQGSEA come from the germline V gene. The CDR3 has 14 residues. CDR3 nucleotides: TGCAGCGTTGTAACAGGGGGATCTCTTTATGGCTACACCTTC. It codes for CSVVTGGSLYGYTF.

This chain links TRBV29-1 with TRBJ1-2; TRBD1 might be the D (6 bases). This CDR3 contains 16 residues. Germline CDR1 SQVTM, CDR2 ANQGSEA. V dropped 6 bases and J dropped 5 bases, with 25 bases sitting between them. The chain's CDR3 is CSVDRGQSKVGYGYTF. CDR3 DNA: TGCAGCGTCGACCGAGGACAGTCTAAAGTTGGGTATGGCTACACCTTC.

V is TRBV9 and J is TRBJ2-1; unclear D gene. This CDR3 has 15 residues. The V gene lost 3 bases and the J gene lost 1 base, with 11 bases spanning the gap. The germline CDR1 and CDR2 sequences are SGDLS and YYNGEE. The CDR3 here is CASSGTALSYNEQFF. CDR3 sequence (DNA): TGTGCCAGCAGCGGAACAGCTCTATCCTACAATGAGCAGTTCTTC.

This clone was detected only a few times. The chain recombines TRBV15 with TRBJ2-3; D gene uncertain. The CDR3 runs to 16 residues. Germline loops: CDR1 LNHNV, CDR2 YYDKDF (reference sequence). The V gene lost 5 bases and the J gene lost 6 bases, with 21 bases spanning the gap. The CDR3 sequence is CATSEAVRSRYDTQYF. CDR3 in DNA: TGTGCCACCAGCGAGGCGGTAAGGAGTCGGTACGATACGCAGTATTTT.

This sequence joins TRBV28 and TRBJ2-2; 9 bases agree with TRBD2. This CDR3 is 16 amino acids long. Germline loops: CDR1 MDHEN, CDR2 SYDVKM. V shed 3 bases and J 7 bases; nucleotides not matched to a gene: 9. In DNA, the CDR3 is TGTGCCAGCAGTTTCCTGCGGGAGGGCCCTTTCGGGGAGCTGTTTTTT. This sequence encodes CASSFLREGPFGELFF.

The CDR3 spells CASSLVAGGSLGSYEQYF. CDR3 sequence (DNA): TGTGCCAGCAGCTTAGTAGCGGGAGGGTCTTTGGGCTCCTACGAGCAGTACTTC. The chain recombines TRBV7-6 with TRBJ2-7; 11 nucleotides agree with TRBD2. This CDR3 is 18 amino acids long. Germline-derived CDR1 and CDR2 are SGHVS and FNYEAQ. Trimming removed 1 base from V and 0 bases from J; junction bases left unmatched: 8.

The chain is built from TRBV7-3 and TRBJ2-7; 9 nucleotides align to TRBD1. The CDR3 runs to 15 residues. Per germline, CDR1 SGHTA and CDR2 FQGTGA. The ends lost 5 bases at V and 1 base at J; junction bases unmatched: 6. The CDR3 here is CASSRGQGISYEQYF. CDR3 DNA sequence: TGTGCCAGCAGCCGGGGACAGGGAATTTCCTACGAGCAGTACTTC.

The gene calls are TRBV29-1 and TRBJ2-3, with 11 bases identical to TRBD2. The CDR3 length is 17 residues. Germline CDR1 SQVTM, CDR2 ANQGSEA. The CDR3 reads CSGSTSGSLGWTDTQYF. CDR3 nucleotides: TGCAGTGGAAGTACTAGCGGGAGTTTGGGTTGGACAGATACGCAGTATTTT.

The J gene is TRBJ2-2, the V gene TRBV28, with a weak D call TRBD1 (5 bases). The CDR3 has 13 residues. V dropped 6 bases and J dropped 3 bases, with 8 bases sitting between them. Per the germline V gene, CDR1 is MDHEN and CDR2 is SYDVKM. The CDR3 sequence is CASSPQDTGELFF. CDR3 DNA sequence: TGTGCCAGCAGCCCACAGGACACCGGGGAGCTGTTTTTT.

This chain uses TRBV5-1 with TRBJ2-7; 7 nucleotides line up with TRBD1. The CDR3 covers 16 residues. The V segment lost 1 base and the J segment 0 bases; nucleotides outside the gene matches: 7. Germline V lookup: CDR1 SGHRS, CDR2 YFSETQ. The CDR3 region is CASSLRDRASSYEQYF. The DNA of the CDR3 is TGCGCCAGCAGCTTGAGAGACAGGGCCAGCTCCTACGAGCAGTACTTC.

The rearrangement links TRBV5-3 to TRBJ2-5, with a possible D match to TRBD1 (6 bases). TRBV5-3 is classed as an ORF, of uncertain function. CDR3 length: 14 residues. V gave up 9 bases and J gave up 4 bases, with 19 bases separating them. The CDR3 sequence is CAKKLGGGLETQYF. The CDR3 DNA reads as TGTGCCAAGAAGTTAGGGGGTGGATTAGAGACCCAGTACTTC.

J is TRBJ1-1 and V is TRBV5-4, with 10 bases that match TRBD1. The germline CDR1 and CDR2 sequences are SGHNT and YYREEE (reference sequence). This CDR3 region has 15 residues. Losses at the gene ends were 0 bases for V and 2 bases for J; bases not matched to a gene: 1. The CDR3, as DNA: TGTGCCAGCAGCTTGGAGACAGGGGGCAACACTGAAGCTTTCTTT. It yields the protein CASSLETGGNTEAFF.

This chain uses TRBV11-2 with TRBJ2-1; D call uncertain. Trimming cost V 1 base and J 9 bases, with 10 bases left between them. The CDR3 length is 13 residues. CDR1 SGHAT and CDR2 FQNNGV come from the germline V gene. CDR3 sequence (DNA): TGTGCCAGCAGCTTAGGAGCCCCAACTGAGCAGTTCTTC. The encoded protein is CASSLGAPTEQFF. Full variable domain (rest looked up from reference TRBV11-2 and TRBJ2-1): EAGVAQSPRYKIIEKRQSVAFWCNPISGHATLYWYQQILGQGPKLLIQFQNNGVVDDSQLPKDRFSAERLKGVDSTLKIQPAKLEDSAVYLCASSLGAPTEQFFGPGTRLTVL.

The gene calls are TRBV12-5 and TRBJ2-3, with 9 bases lining up with TRBD1. Per germline, CDR1 LGHNT and CDR2 FRNRAP. The V gene end was trimmed by 1 base and the J gene end by 4 bases; junction bases not matched to a gene: 6. The CDR3 is made up of 16 amino acids. CDR3 nucleotide sequence: TGTGCTAGTGGTTTGGGACCGGGACAGGGAGCAGATACGCAGTATTTT. Protein product: CASGLGPGQGADTQYF.

This sequence joins TRBV7-2 and TRBJ2-3, with D unclear. Between the trimmed V and J ends, which lost 4 bases and 8 bases, there was a span of 10 bases. This CDR3 is 12 amino acids long. Germline CDR1 reads SGHTA; CDR2 reads FQGNSA. Here the CDR3 DNA reads TGTGCCAGCAGCTCCTCGCCGGGTACGCAGTATTTT. Amino acids: CASSSSPGTQYF.

This clone was detected a few times. The chain combines TRBV7-2 with TRBJ2-1; 9 positions match TRBD2. Trimming cost V 2 bases and J 6 bases; bases outside gene matches: 5. Germline V CDR1 and CDR2: SGHTA, FQGNSA. The CDR3 runs to 15 residues. This CDR3 is CASSLLAGGPNEQFF. The CDR3 region has the DNA TGTGCCAGCAGCTTACTGGCGGGAGGGCCCAATGAGCAGTTCTTC.

The V and J genes are TRBV3-1 (or the pseudogene TRBV3-2) and TRBJ2-2, with 8 bases matching TRBD2. CDR1 is LGHDT and CDR2 is YNNKEL in the germline V gene (reference sequence). The CDR3 has 16 amino acids. Losses at the gene ends were 1 base for V and 4 bases for J; bases not matched to a gene: 5. As DNA, the CDR3 is TGTGCCAGCAGCCAAGGTCCCAGCGGGGGCACCGGGGAGCTGTTTTTT. This sequence encodes CASSQGPSGGTGELFF.

For this clone: The junction departs from the called germline gene at one end, perhaps through a read error. The gene calls are TRBV18 and TRBJ2-1; TRBD2 matches at 9 bases. Germline V gene data show CDR1 as KGHSH and CDR2 as LQKENI. The CDR3 is 14 amino acids. CDR3 sequence reads: CASSPLASGNGQFF. CDR3 DNA: TGTGCCAGCTCACCACTGGCTAGCGGGAATGGGCAGTTCTTC.

This chain connects TRBV4-1 to TRBJ2-2, with TRBD2 matching over 15 bases. The V gene's germline CDR1 is MGHRA and CDR2 YSYEKL. The CDR3 contains 19 residues. The V gene end was trimmed by 2 bases and the J gene end by 5 bases; junction bases not matched to a gene: 9. The CDR3 sequence: CASSQRTSGRAGRTGELFF. As DNA, the CDR3 is TGCGCCAGCAGCCAAAGGACTAGCGGGAGGGCCGGGAGGACCGGGGAGCTGTTTTTT.

The chain carries TRBV11-1 and TRBJ2-7; 8 bases fit TRBD1. Germline V gives CDR1 SGHAT, CDR2 FQDESV (reference sequence). V shed 5 bases, J shed 3 bases, and the junction held 6 bases outside the gene matches. The CDR3 contains 14 residues. CDR3 protein: CASSPRTGNYEQYF. The CDR3 DNA reads as TGTGCCAGCAGCCCCCGGACAGGGAACTACGAGCAGTACTTC.

This chain uses TRBV18 with TRBJ2-7; 11 positions agree with TRBD2. The CDR3 is 16 residues long. Germline V gene lookup returns CDR1 KGHSH and CDR2 LQKENI. Trimming removed 6 bases from V and 1 base from J; junction bases left unmatched: 8. The CDR3 loop is CASSPPGLAVSYEQYF. As DNA, the CDR3 is TGTGCCAGCTCCCCTCCGGGACTAGCGGTTTCCTACGAGCAGTACTTC.

This sequence joins TRBV18 and TRBJ1-1, with a weak D call TRBD1 (6 bases). Trimming stripped 6 bases from V and 1 base from J, with 15 bases between. The CDR3 length is 15 residues. Germline CDR1 KGHSH, CDR2 LQKENI. CDR3 loop: CASSVEQGRNTEAFF. The CDR3 DNA is TGTGCCAGCTCGGTCGAACAGGGACGGAACACTGAAGCTTTCTTT.

This chain joins TRBV27 and TRBJ2-7, with a possible D match to TRBD1 (6 bases). From germline, CDR1 is MNHEY and CDR2 SMNVEV (reference sequence). CDR3 length equals 13 residues. The V gene lost 5 bases and the J gene lost 6 bases, with 14 bases spanning the gap. CDR3 loop: CASSLDQGFEQYF. The CDR3 nucleotides are TGTGCCAGCAGTCTGGACCAGGGGTTCGAGCAGTACTTC.